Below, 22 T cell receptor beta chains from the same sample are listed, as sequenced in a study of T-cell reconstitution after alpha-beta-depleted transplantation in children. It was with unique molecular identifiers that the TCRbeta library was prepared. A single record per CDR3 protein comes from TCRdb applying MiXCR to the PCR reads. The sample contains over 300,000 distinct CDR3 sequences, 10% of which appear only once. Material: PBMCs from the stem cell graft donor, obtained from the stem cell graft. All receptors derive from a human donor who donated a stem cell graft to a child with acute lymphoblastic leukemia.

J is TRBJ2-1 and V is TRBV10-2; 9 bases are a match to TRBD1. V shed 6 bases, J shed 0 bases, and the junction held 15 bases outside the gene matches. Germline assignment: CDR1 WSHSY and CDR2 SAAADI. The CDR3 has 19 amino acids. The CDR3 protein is CASRGFRDRERGSYNEQFF. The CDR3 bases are TGCGCCAGCAGGGGTTTTCGGGACAGGGAGAGGGGCTCCTACAATGAGCAGTTCTTC.

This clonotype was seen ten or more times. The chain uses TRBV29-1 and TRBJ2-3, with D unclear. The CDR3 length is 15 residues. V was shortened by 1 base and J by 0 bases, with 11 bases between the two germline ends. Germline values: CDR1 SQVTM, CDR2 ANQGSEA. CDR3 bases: TGCAGCGTTGAAGGCATGCCGGGTAGCACAGATACGCAGTATTTT. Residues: CSVEGMPGSTDTQYF.

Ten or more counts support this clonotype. Here the CDR3 DNA reads TGTGCCAGCAGTACGGAGCCGGGAGGATTCTCCTACGAGCAGTACTTC. Translation: CASSTEPGGFSYEQYF. This chain links TRBV28 with TRBJ2-7; 7 bases match TRBD2. The V gene end was trimmed by 5 bases and the J gene end by 0 bases; junction bases not matched to a gene: 10. CDR1 and CDR2 (germline): MDHEN, SYDVKM. The CDR3 is made up of 16 amino acids.

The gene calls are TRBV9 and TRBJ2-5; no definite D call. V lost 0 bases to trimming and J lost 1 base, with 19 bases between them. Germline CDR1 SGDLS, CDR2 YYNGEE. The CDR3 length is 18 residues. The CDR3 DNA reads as TGTGCCAGCAGCGTAGGGTTGGTCACCGGGTCTATCCAAGAGACCCAGTACTTC. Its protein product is CASSVGLVTGSIQETQYF.

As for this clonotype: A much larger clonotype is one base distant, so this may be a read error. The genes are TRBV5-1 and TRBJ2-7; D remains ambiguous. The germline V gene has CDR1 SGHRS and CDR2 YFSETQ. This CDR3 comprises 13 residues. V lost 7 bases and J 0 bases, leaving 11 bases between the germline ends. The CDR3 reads CASGITASYEQYF. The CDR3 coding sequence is TGCGCCAGCGGCATTACAGCCTCCTACGAGCAGTACTTC.

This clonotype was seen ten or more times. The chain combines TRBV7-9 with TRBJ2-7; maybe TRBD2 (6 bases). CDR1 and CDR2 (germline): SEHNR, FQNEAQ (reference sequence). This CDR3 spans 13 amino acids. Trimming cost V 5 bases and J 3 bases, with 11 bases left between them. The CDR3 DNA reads TGTGCCAGCAGCGCGGGGTCTAGCTACGAGCAGTACTTC. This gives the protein CASSAGSSYEQYF.

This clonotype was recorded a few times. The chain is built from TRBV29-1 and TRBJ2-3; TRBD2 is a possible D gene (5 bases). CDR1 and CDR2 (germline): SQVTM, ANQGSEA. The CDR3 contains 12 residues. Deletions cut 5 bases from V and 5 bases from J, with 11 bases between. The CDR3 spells CSVLEAGDTQYF. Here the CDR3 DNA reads TGCAGCGTTTTGGAGGCAGGAGATACGCAGTATTTT.

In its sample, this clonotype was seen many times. The CDR3: CASSSLTAVQETQYF. The DNA of the CDR3 is TGCGCCAGCAGCTCACTGACGGCCGTCCAAGAGACCCAGTACTTC. V gene TRBV5-1 combines with J gene TRBJ2-5; no definite D call. The germline CDR1 and CDR2 sequences are SGHRS and YFSETQ. The ends were cut back, 3 bases at V and 1 base at J, with 13 bases in the middle. This CDR3 is 15 amino acids long.

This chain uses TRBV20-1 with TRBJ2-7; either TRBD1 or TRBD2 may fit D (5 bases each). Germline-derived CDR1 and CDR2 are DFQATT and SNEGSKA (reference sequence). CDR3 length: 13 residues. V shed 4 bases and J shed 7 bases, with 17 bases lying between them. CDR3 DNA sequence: TGCAGTGCTATCCGGGGACCCCAGGGAGAGCAGTACTTC. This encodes CSAIRGPQGEQYF.

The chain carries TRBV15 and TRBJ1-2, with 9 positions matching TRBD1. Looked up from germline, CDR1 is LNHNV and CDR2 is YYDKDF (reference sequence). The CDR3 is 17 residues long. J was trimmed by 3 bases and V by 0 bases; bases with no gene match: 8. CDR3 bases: TGTGCCACCAGCAGAGATCCTGGGACAGGGACCGACTATGGCTACACCTTC. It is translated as CATSRDPGTGTDYGYTF.

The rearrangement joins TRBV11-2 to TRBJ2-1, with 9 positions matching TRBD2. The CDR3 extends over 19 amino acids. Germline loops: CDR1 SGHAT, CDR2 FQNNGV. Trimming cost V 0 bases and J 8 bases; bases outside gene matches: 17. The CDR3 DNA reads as TGTGCCAGCAGCTTAGATTATTTTAGCGGGAGAGATGTGGGTTATGAGCAGTTCTTC. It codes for CASSLDYFSGRDVGYEQFF.

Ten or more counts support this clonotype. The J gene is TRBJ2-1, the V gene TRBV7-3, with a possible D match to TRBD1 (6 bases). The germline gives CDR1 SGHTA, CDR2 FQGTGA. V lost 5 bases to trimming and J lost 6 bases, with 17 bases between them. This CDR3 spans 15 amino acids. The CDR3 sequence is CASSTTGHKTNEQFF. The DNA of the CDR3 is TGTGCCAGCAGCACCACGGGACATAAGACCAATGAGCAGTTCTTC.

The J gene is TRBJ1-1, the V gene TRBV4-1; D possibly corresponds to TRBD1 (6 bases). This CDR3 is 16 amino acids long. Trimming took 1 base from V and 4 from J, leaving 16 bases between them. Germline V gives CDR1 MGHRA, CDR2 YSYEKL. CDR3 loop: CASSQVGSGESTEAFF. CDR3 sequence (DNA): TGCGCCAGCAGCCAAGTTGGGTCAGGGGAGAGCACTGAAGCTTTCTTT.

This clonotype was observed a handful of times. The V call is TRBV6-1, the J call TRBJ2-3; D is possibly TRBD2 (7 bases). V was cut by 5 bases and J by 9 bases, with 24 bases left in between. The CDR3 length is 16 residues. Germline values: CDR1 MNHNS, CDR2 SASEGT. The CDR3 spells CASSPSQGGGGWTQYF. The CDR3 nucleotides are TGTGCCAGCAGTCCGTCTCAGGGAGGGGGAGGTTGGACGCAGTATTTT.

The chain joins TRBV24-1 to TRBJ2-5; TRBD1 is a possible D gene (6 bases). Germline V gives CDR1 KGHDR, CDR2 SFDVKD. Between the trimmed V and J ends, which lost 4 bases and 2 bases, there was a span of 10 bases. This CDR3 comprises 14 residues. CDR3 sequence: CATSEGGRQETQYF. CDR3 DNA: TGTGCCACCAGTGAAGGGGGACGGCAAGAGACCCAGTACTTC.

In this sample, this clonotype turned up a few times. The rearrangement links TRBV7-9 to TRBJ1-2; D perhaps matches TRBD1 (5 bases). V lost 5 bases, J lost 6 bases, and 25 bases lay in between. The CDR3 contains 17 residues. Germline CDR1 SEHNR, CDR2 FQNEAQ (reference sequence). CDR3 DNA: TGTGCCAGCAGCCGTGATGCGGGCAGGGCCACCGGCGATGGCTACACCTTC. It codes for CASSRDAGRATGDGYTF.

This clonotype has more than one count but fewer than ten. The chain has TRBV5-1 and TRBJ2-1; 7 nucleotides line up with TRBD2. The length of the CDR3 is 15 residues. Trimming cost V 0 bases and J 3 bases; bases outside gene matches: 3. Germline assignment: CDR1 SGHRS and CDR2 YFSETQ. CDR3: CASSLETGGYNEQFF. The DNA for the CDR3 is TGCGCCAGCAGCTTGGAGACGGGGGGCTACAATGAGCAGTTCTTC.

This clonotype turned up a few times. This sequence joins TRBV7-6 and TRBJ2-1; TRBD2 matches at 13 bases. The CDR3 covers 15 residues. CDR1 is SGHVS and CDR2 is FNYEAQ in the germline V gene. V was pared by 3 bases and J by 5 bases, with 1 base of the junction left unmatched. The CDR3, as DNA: TGTGCCAGCAGCTTCGGACTAGCGGGAGACAATGAGCAGTTCTTC. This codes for CASSFGLAGDNEQFF.

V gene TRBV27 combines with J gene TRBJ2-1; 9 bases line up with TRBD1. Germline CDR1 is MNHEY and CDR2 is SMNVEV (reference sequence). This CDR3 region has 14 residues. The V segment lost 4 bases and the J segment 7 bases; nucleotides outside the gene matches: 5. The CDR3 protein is CASSWDRVRNEQFF. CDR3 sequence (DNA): TGTGCCAGCAGTTGGGACAGGGTAAGGAATGAGCAGTTCTTC.

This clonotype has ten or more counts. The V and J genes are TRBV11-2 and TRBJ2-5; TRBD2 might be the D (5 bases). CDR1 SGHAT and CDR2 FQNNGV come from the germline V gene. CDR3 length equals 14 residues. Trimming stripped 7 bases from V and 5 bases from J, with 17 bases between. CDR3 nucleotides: TGTGCCAGCACCCCACTGGGCGGGTGGGAGACCCAGTACTTC. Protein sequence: CASTPLGGWETQYF.

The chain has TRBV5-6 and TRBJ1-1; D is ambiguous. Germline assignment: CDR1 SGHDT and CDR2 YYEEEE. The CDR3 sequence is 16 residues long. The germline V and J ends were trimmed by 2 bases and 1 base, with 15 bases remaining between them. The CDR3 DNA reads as TGTGCCAGCAGCTTACCACTCTTGGTGAAGAACACTGAAGCTTTCTTT. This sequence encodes CASSLPLLVKNTEAFF.

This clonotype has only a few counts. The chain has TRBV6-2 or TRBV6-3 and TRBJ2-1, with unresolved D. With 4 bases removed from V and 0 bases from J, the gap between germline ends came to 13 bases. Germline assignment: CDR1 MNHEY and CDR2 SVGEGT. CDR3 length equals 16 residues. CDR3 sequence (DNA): TGTGCCAGCAGTTCCTTGCCTACGAGCTCCTACAATGAGCAGTTCTTC. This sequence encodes CASSSLPTSSYNEQFF.